This paragraph covers one TCR beta chain sequence. These data belong to a study of blood T cell repertoires in COVID-19. Profiled with immunoSEQ multiplex PCR; TCRdb holds only in-frame clones, not every one. Of more than 250,000 clones listed, 70% to 90% are singletons. The sequencing input was PBMCs or T cells enriched from blood (not recorded which). The clonotype originates from a woman aged 18-29 years who had recovered from COVID-19.

For the CDR3, the DNA is TGTGCCAGCAGTTACAGCGTTACAGGGATGAGCTTTGGCTACACCTTC. It yields the protein CASSYSVTGMSFGYTF. The chain couples TRBV6-5 to TRBJ1-2; possible D gene TRBD1, 6 bases. The CDR3 sequence is 16 residues long. Deletions cut 2 bases from V and 7 bases from J, with 20 bases between. Germline-derived CDR1 and CDR2 are MNHEY and SVGAGI.